The rows below give T cell receptor beta chains drawn from one sample of a study of human T cells and chemical hapten exposure. MiXCR, applied by TCRdb to the RACE reads, yields one record per CDR3 protein. The sample lists approximately 340,000 distinct CDR3 sequences; about 7% were seen once. The input for sequencing was whole blood, taken in connection with sensitization to the hapten diphenylcyclopropenone (DPC). The receptors come from a woman aged 18-35 years with alopecia areata. Some clones in this sample may be carry-over from other donors' samples. Each CDR3 is given with its conserved first and last residue. D genes are given only for firm matches. Not every row has a clone size; where given, it reads once, few, many or a size class.

>TRBV29-1|TRBD2|TRBJ2-3|many
CSVHERGGPDTQYF
TGCAGCGTTCACGAGCGGGGGGGCCCCGATACGCAGTATTTT
>TRBV7-9|.|TRBJ1-5|few
CASSLRSGDDYSNQPQHF
TGTGCCAGCAGCTTGAGATCCGGGGACGATTATAGCAATCAGCCCCAGCATTTT
>TRBV5-1|.|TRBJ2-1|few
CASSLDGIEQFF
TGCGCCAGCAGCTTGGATGGGATTGAGCAGTTCTTC
>TRBV29-1|.|TRBJ2-3|many
CSVTRSDTQYF
TGCAGCGTAACTAGGTCAGATACGCAGTATTTT
>TRBV20-1|.|TRBJ2-7|.
CSARDQFYEQYF
TGCAGTGCTAGGGACCAGTTCTACGAGCAGTACTTC
>TRBV6-2/TRBV6-3|TRBD1|TRBJ1-5|many
CASRAVGTGDNQPQHF
TGTGCCAGCAGGGCTGTTGGGACAGGGGACAATCAGCCCCAGCATTTT
>TRBV12-3/TRBV12-4|TRBD2|TRBJ2-1|few
CASSLGSGGSYNEQFF
TGTGCCAGCAGTTTGGGTAGCGGGGGGAGTTACAATGAGCAGTTCTTC
>TRBV4-3|TRBD2|TRBJ2-3|few
CASSQVRLAGGPEADTQYF
TGCGCCAGCAGCCAAGTGAGGCTAGCGGGGGGGCCGGAGGCAGATACGCAGTATTTT
>TRBV6-1|.|TRBJ1-1|few
CALGQLPEAFF
TGTGCCCTTGGACAGCTCCCCGAAGCTTTCTTT
>TRBV6-6|.|TRBJ1-2|.
CASSTDPLKAVFNYGYTF
TGTGCCAGCAGTACTGATCCCTTAAAGGCGGTATTTAACTATGGCTACACCTTC
>TRBV5-1|TRBD1|TRBJ2-7|many
CASSSRSDRGAYEQYF
TGCGCCAGCAGCTCGCGCTCAGACAGGGGAGCCTACGAGCAGTACTTC
>TRBV6-2/TRBV6-3|.|TRBJ1-5|few
CASSYSGTSQPQHF
TGTGCCAGCAGTTACTCCGGGACTAGTCAGCCCCAGCATTTT
>TRBV3-1|.|TRBJ2-6|many
CASSYPPGADGANVLTF
TGTGCCAGCAGCTATCCTCCCGGGGCAGATGGGGCCAACGTCCTGACTTTC
>TRBV6-5|TRBD1|TRBJ2-7|many
CASSSPGGTSYEQYF
TGTGCCAGCAGTTCCCCAGGGGGTACTTCCTACGAGCAGTACTTC
>TRBV24-1|.|TRBJ1-2|.
CATSDPTVTLPNYGYTF
TGTGCCACCAGTGACCCAACTGTGACACTGCCTAACTATGGCTACACCTTC
>TRBV24-1|TRBD1|TRBJ1-5|few
CATSDVQGPNQPQHF
TGTGCCACCAGTGATGTACAGGGGCCCAATCAGCCCCAGCATTTT
>TRBV7-8|.|TRBJ2-3|few
CASSFGSQKSRYF
TGTGCCAGCAGCTTCGGATCCCAAAAATCACGGTATTTT
>TRBV7-9|TRBD2|TRBJ2-3|many
CASSLSSGGASPDTQYF
TGTGCCAGCAGCTTATCTAGCGGGGGGGCCTCCCCCGATACGCAGTATTTT
>TRBV12-3/TRBV12-4|.|TRBJ1-2|.
CASSYDFYGYTF
TGTGCCAGCAGCTATGATTTTTATGGCTACACCTTC
>TRBV7-2|TRBD1|TRBJ1-4|few
CASSLSAGTGIGEKLFF
TGTGCCAGCAGCTTAAGCGCCGGGACAGGGATCGGTGAAAAACTGTTTTTT
>TRBV4-1|TRBD1|TRBJ1-1|few
CASSHLGQGARDTEAFF
TGCGCCAGCAGCCACTTAGGACAGGGGGCGCGGGACACTGAAGCTTTCTTT
>TRBV6-2/TRBV6-3|TRBD1|TRBJ2-5|many
CASSSQPGQPQETQYF
TGTGCCAGCAGTTCTCAGCCGGGACAGCCACAAGAGACCCAGTACTTC
>TRBV29-1|.|TRBJ1-1|few
CSVQGDTNLRDEAFF
TGCAGCGTTCAAGGGGACACGAACTTGCGAGATGAAGCTTTCTTT
>TRBV7-7|.|TRBJ2-2|many
CASSAEGGRIAGELFF
TGTGCTAGCAGCGCAGAGGGGGGGCGAATCGCCGGGGAGCTGTTTTTT
>TRBV4-1|.|TRBJ1-6|few
CASSQVQQPNSPLHF
TGCGCCAGCAGCCAAGTTCAACAGCCAAATTCACCCCTCCACTTT
>TRBV2|TRBD1|TRBJ1-1|.
CASSGQGEDTEAFF
TGTGCCAGCAGTGGACAGGGGGAAGACACTGAAGCTTTCTTT
>TRBV9|TRBD1|TRBJ1-6|few
CASSPGGGGYNSPLHF
TGTGCCAGCAGCCCAGGGGGCGGTGGCTATAATTCACCCCTCCACTTT
>TRBV2|.|TRBJ2-6|few
CARRDSGANVLTF
TGTGCCAGGAGAGACTCTGGGGCCAACGTCCTGACTTTC
>TRBV7-3|.|TRBJ2-3|many
CASRRAGTDTQYF
TGTGCCAGCAGACGAGCAGGCACAGATACGCAGTATTTT
>TRBV18|.|TRBJ2-7|many
CASSPGTRAYEQYF
TGTGCCAGCTCACCCGGGACACGAGCCTACGAGCAGTACTTC
>TRBV7-9|.|TRBJ1-1|few
CASSFQGGEDTEAFF
TGTGCCAGCAGCTTCCAGGGAGGGGAGGACACTGAAGCTTTCTTT
>TRBV27|.|TRBJ2-5|many
CASSLGQRTYQETQYF
TGTGCCAGCAGTTTAGGGCAGAGAACGTACCAAGAGACCCAGTACTTC
>TRBV5-1|.|TRBJ1-1|.
CASSLLGRDTEAFF
TGCGCCAGCAGCTTGCTAGGGCGGGACACTGAAGCTTTCTTT
>TRBV20-1|TRBD2|TRBJ2-1|.
CSARPSGADSSYNEQFF
TGCAGTGCTAGACCTAGCGGGGCGGACTCCTCATACAATGAGCAGTTCTTC
>TRBV18|.|TRBJ1-1|.
CASSPFGNEAFF
TGTGCCAGCTCACCGTTTGGTAATGAAGCTTTCTTT
>TRBV12-3/TRBV12-4|TRBD1|TRBJ1-5|.
CASSSHRDRVGNQPQHF
TGTGCCAGCAGCTCCCACCGGGACAGGGTAGGCAATCAGCCCCAGCATTTT
>TRBV18|TRBD1|TRBJ1-4|.
CASSPLTGSNEKLFF
TGTGCCAGCTCACCACTGACAGGGAGCAATGAAAAACTGTTTTTT
>TRBV6-5|TRBD1|TRBJ1-5|.
CASSPEGASNQPQHF
TGTGCCAGCAGCCCCGAGGGGGCGAGCAATCAGCCCCAGCATTTT
>TRBV6-1|TRBD1|TRBJ2-1|few
CASSGAGQGYNEQFF
TGTGCCAGCAGCGGGGCGGGACAGGGCTACAATGAGCAGTTCTTC
>TRBV6-2/TRBV6-3|.|TRBJ2-5|.
CASSYEETPYF
TGTGCCAGCAGTTACGAAGAGACCCCGTACTTC
>TRBV28|TRBD1|TRBJ2-3|.
CASSTAPMISDRGFTDTQYF
TGTGCCAGCAGCACCGCACCCATGATATCGGACAGGGGATTCACAGATACGCAGTATTTT
>TRBV6-2/TRBV6-3|TRBD1|TRBJ2-1|many
CASSNTGDEQFF
TGTGCCAGCAGTAACACAGGGGACGAGCAGTTCTTC
>TRBV7-9|TRBD1|TRBJ1-2|few
CASTPPWDSSLYGYTF
TGTGCCAGCACCCCCCCCTGGGACAGCTCGCTCTATGGCTACACCTTC
>TRBV9|.|TRBJ1-2|few
CASSVHETAYGYTF
TGTGCCAGCAGCGTCCATGAGACAGCCTATGGCTACACCTTC
>TRBV27|.|TRBJ1-5|few
CASSYREHQPQHF
TGTGCCAGCAGTTACAGGGAGCATCAGCCCCAGCATTTT
>TRBV6-2/TRBV6-3|.|TRBJ2-7|many
CASSYGGSTSYEQYF
TGTGCCAGCAGTTACGGGGGCAGTACCTCCTACGAGCAGTACTTC
>TRBV6-5|.|TRBJ2-7|.
CASSYLGPYEQYF
TGTGCCAGCAGTTACCTCGGACCCTACGAGCAGTACTTC
>TRBV2|TRBD1|TRBJ1-6|.
CASKRDSSYNSPLHF
TGTGCCAGCAAGCGGGACAGCTCCTATAATTCACCCCTCCACTTT
>TRBV6-2/TRBV6-3|.|TRBJ1-5|many
CASKYGGQGWNQPQHF
TGTGCCAGCAAATATGGTGGGCAGGGGTGGAATCAGCCCCAGCATTTT
>TRBV20-1|.|TRBJ2-3|few
CSARDFQGSTDTQYF
TGCAGTGCTAGAGATTTTCAGGGGAGCACAGATACGCAGTATTTT